This TCR beta chain stems from a study of T cell repertoires in aging, cancer and after chemotherapy. For the study at large: Around 10 million TCR reads were in the whole dataset. Findings of the study overall: No conclusions about immunological memory after chemotherapy can be drawn from the repertoire data. Healthy donors lost TCR diversity with age mainly through richness, cancer patients through richness and evenness.

This clonotype has a handful of counts. Its specificity is unknown. V lost 0 bases, J lost 9 bases, and 9 bases stayed unmatched. Germline assignment: CDR1 SGHDT and CDR2 YYEEEE. The CDR3 is 14 residues long. TRB rearrangements spanning V, D and J were amplified using mixed TRB-A/B primers. TCRdb re-called the multiplex PCR reads through MiXCR, storing one row per CDR3 protein. The sample consists of roughly 1,800 distinct CDR3 sequences, less than 35% of them appearing once. Peripheral blood genomic DNA, not sorted cells or RNA, was the template. Sequenced: blood. This sequence joins TRBV5-6 and TRBJ2-7, with 7 bases identical to TRBD2. The clonotype originates from a human donor with a solid tumor. CDR3 sequence (DNA): TGTGCCAGCAGCTTGGGGTTTGGCCCTAGCGGGCAGTACTTC. It specifies CASSLGFGPSGQYF.